The 18 T cell receptor beta chains below all came from one sample that was sequenced in a study of CD8 T cells in ankylosing spondylitis (TCRdb year 2017). Libraries were constructed by 5' RACE. This sample was sequenced with an Illumina HiSeq 2500. The raw public data were reprocessed by TCRdb itself: fastp quality trimming at Q25, MiXCR clonotype calling, in-frame beta chains only. Every CDR3 protein is listed once, alongside the most common genes and DNA of its rows. The sample contains a few hundred thousand distinct CDR3 sequences, roughly a tenth of them found a single time. The leading ten clones occupy around 7% of the sample. Sequencing was carried out using blood, either unsorted or a sorted T cell fraction (not recorded which). These receptors came from a male donor with ankylosing spondylitis or in good health (not recorded which).

The gene calls are TRBV2 and TRBJ2-6, with 11 bases identical to TRBD1. Trimming removed 6 bases from V and 2 bases from J; junction bases left unmatched: 3. Germline V CDR1 and CDR2: SNHLY, FYNNEI. The CDR3 totals 16 residues. The CDR3 sequence is CASSGQGATGANVLTF. As DNA, the CDR3 is TGTGCCAGCAGCGGACAGGGGGCGACTGGGGCCAACGTCCTGACTTTC. The variable domain in full, with the rest retrieved from reference TRBV2 and TRBJ2-6, is EPEVTQTPSHQVTQMGQEVILRCVPISNHLYFYWYRQILGQKVEFLVSFYNNEISEKSEIFDDQFSVERPDGSNFTLKIRSTKLEDSAMYFCASSGQGATGANVLTFGAGSRLTVL.

This clonotype was seen repeatedly, ten times or more. CDR3 in DNA: TGCAGTGCTAGCTCGACACAATACGAGCAGTACTTC. It specifies CSASSTQYEQYF. This chain links TRBV20-1 with TRBJ2-7; D gene uncertain. The germline CDR1 and CDR2 sequences are DFQATT and SNEGSKA (reference sequence). The ends were cut back, 3 bases at V and 4 bases at J, with 10 bases in the middle. This CDR3 has 12 residues.

This clonotype was seen at least ten times. The rearrangement uses TRBV27 and TRBJ1-2, with D uncertain. This CDR3 spans 13 amino acids. Trimming removed 6 bases at V and 4 bases at J, with 12 bases between. Germline lookup yields CDR1 MNHEY and CDR2 SMNVEV (reference sequence). The CDR3 sequence is CASSPTAPYGYTF. CDR3 sequence (DNA): TGTGCCAGCAGCCCGACCGCCCCCTATGGCTACACCTTC.

This clonotype was recorded only once. The gene calls are TRBV10-2 and TRBJ2-5, with D unresolved. V dropped 3 bases and J dropped 2 bases, with 7 bases sitting between them. The CDR3 totals 13 residues. Germline CDR1 and CDR2: WSHSY and SAAADI. As DNA, the CDR3 is TGCGCCAGCAGTGAAATTAGACAAGAGACCCAGTACTTC. Translating gives CASSEIRQETQYF.

This clonotype occurred many times. This chain uses TRBV5-1 with TRBJ2-2; 14 bases map to TRBD2. The CDR3 has 17 amino acids. Trimming at V came to 4 bases and at J to 2 bases, leaving 4 bases not matched to a gene. The germline CDR1 and CDR2 sequences are SGHRS and YFSETQ. In DNA, the CDR3 is TGCGCCAGCAGCCCGGGACTAGCGGGAGTTAACACCGGGGAGCTGTTTTTT. Translated, it gives CASSPGLAGVNTGELFF.

This clonotype has ten or more counts. This sequence joins TRBV15 and TRBJ2-5; 9 positions agree with TRBD1. With 1 base clipped from V and 4 bases from J, the junction kept 4 bases outside the gene matches. The CDR3 covers 15 residues. The V gene's germline CDR1 is LNHNV and CDR2 YYDKDF (reference sequence). The CDR3 region has the DNA TGTGCCACCAGCAGAGCTGGGACAGGGCGAGAGACCCAGTACTTC. This translates into CATSRAGTGRETQYF.

This clonotype was observed a few times. V and J are TRBV7-9 and TRBJ1-2; TRBD1 aligns across 8 bases. The ends lost 0 bases at V and 2 bases at J; junction bases unmatched: 5. Looked up from germline, CDR1 is SEHNR and CDR2 is FQNEAQ (reference sequence). The CDR3 loop spans 16 amino acids. CDR3 region: CASSLATGESNYGYTF. The CDR3 bases are TGTGCCAGCAGCTTAGCGACAGGGGAATCCAACTATGGCTACACCTTC.

This clonotype was seen ten or more times. The chain recombines TRBV20-1 with TRBJ2-1; TRBD2 aligns across 7 bases. This CDR3 has 15 amino acids. The ends lost 0 bases at V and 4 bases at J; junction bases unmatched: 6. Germline CDR1 is DFQATT and CDR2 is SNEGSKA (reference sequence). CDR3 coding DNA: TGCAGTGCTAGAGATTTGCGGGAGTCTTACAATGAGCAGTTCTTC. It codes for CSARDLRESYNEQFF.

This clonotype was seen repeatedly, ten times or more. V gene TRBV5-1 combines with J gene TRBJ2-1, with TRBD2 matching over 9 bases. From germline, CDR1 is SGHRS and CDR2 YFSETQ. With 0 bases clipped from V and 4 bases from J, the junction kept 8 bases outside the gene matches. CDR3 length: 17 amino acids. CDR3 in DNA: TGCGCCAGCAGCTTGGGACTAGCGGAGACTTCGTACAATGAGCAGTTCTTC. As protein: CASSLGLAETSYNEQFF.

In its sample, this clonotype was seen many times. The V gene is TRBV10-3, the J gene TRBJ2-6; D not resolved. V gave up 0 bases and J gave up 0 bases, with 6 bases separating them. This CDR3 is built from 16 residues. Germline V gene data show CDR1 as ENHRY and CDR2 as SYGVKD. CDR3 sequence: CAISESIPSGANVLTF. The CDR3 DNA follows: TGTGCCATCAGTGAGTCGATCCCCTCTGGGGCCAACGTCCTGACTTTC.

This clonotype appeared many times. V and J are TRBV20-1 and TRBJ2-7, with TRBD2 identical over 8 bases. CDR1 and CDR2 (germline): DFQATT, SNEGSKA (reference sequence). There are 14 residues in the CDR3. The J segment lost 3 bases and the V segment lost 3 bases, leaving 7 bases of the junction unmatched. CDR3 sequence: CSASTSGGGYEQYF. CDR3 nucleotide sequence: TGCAGTGCTAGTACTAGCGGTGGGGGCTACGAGCAGTACTTC.

The table lists this clonotype with many counts. The J gene is TRBJ1-5, the V gene TRBV4-1; tentatively, D is TRBD1 (6 bases). The ends were cut back, 6 bases at V and 4 bases at J, with 16 bases in the middle. The CDR3 sequence is 15 residues long. CDR1 is MGHRA and CDR2 is YSYEKL in the germline V gene. The DNA for the CDR3 is TGCGCCAGCAGTTTCAGTGACAGGAATAATCAGCCCCAGCATTTT. It translates to CASSFSDRNNQPQHF.

This clonotype was seen ten or more times. The rearrangement joins TRBV12-3 or TRBV12-4 to TRBJ1-1, with no clear D. V lost 3 bases, J lost 4 bases, and 12 bases lay in between. The CDR3 runs to 14 residues. CDR3 DNA: TGTGCCAGCAGTTTCAGCAATACGGGCACTGAAGCTTTCTTT. This sequence encodes CASSFSNTGTEAFF.

This clonotype was seen many times. V usage is TRBV5-1 and J usage is TRBJ2-3; possibly TRBD1 for D (6 bases). The CDR3 consists of 16 residues. Looked up from germline, CDR1 is SGHRS and CDR2 is YFSETQ. V gave up 4 bases and J gave up 0 bases, with 15 bases separating them. CDR3 coding DNA: TGCGCCAGCAGCCTAGACGGACAGCCTAGCACAGATACGCAGTATTTT. It specifies CASSLDGQPSTDTQYF. Together with reference TRBV5-1 and TRBJ2-3, the CDR3 gives the full variable domain: KAGVTQTPRYLIKTRGQQVTLSCSPISGHRSVSWYQQTPGQGLQFLFEYFSETQRNKGNFPGRFSGRQFSNSRSEMNVSTLELGDSALYLCASSLDGQPSTDTQYFGPGTRLTVL.

This clonotype was recorded many times. This chain links TRBV29-1 with TRBJ2-3; a weak D match, TRBD2 (6 bases). V dropped 5 bases and J dropped 4 bases, with 13 bases sitting between them. The CDR3 is 13 amino acids. The germline gives CDR1 SQVTM, CDR2 ANQGSEA. In nucleotides, the CDR3 is TGCAGCGTTAGGGGAGGAGGGTCAGATACGCAGTATTTT. As protein: CSVRGGGSDTQYF.

The chain employs TRBV29-1 and TRBJ1-1; D remains ambiguous. The V gene lost 3 bases and the J gene lost 0 bases, with 11 bases spanning the gap. Germline V gene data show CDR1 as SQVTM and CDR2 as ANQGSEA. This CDR3 has 14 amino acids. The CDR3 loop is CSVDYMAMNTEAFF. Here the CDR3 DNA reads TGCAGCGTTGACTACATGGCGATGAACACTGAAGCTTTCTTT.

This clonotype was seen at least ten times. The chain links TRBV7-8 to TRBJ2-5; perhaps TRBD2 as D (6 bases). V lost 5 bases, J lost 1 base, and 17 bases lay in between. Germline V gene data show CDR1 as SGHVS and CDR2 as FQNEAQ. The CDR3 is made up of 16 amino acids. CDR3 sequence (DNA): TGTGCCAGCAGCATGACAGCGGGTCTTCTCCAAGAGACCCAGTACTTC. As protein: CASSMTAGLLQETQYF. The whole variable domain, remainder taken from reference TRBV7-8 and TRBJ2-5, is GAGVSQSPRYKVAKRGQDVALRCDPISGHVSLFWYQQALGQGPEFLTYFQNEAQLDKSGLPSDRFFAERPEGSVSTLKIQRTQQEDSAVYLCASSMTAGLLQETQYFGPGTRLLVL.

The chain combines TRBV6-6 with TRBJ1-6, with D unclear. This CDR3 has 13 amino acids. The ends were cut back, 4 bases at V and 7 bases at J, with 8 bases in the middle. Per the germline V gene, CDR1 is MNHNY and CDR2 is SVGAGI (reference sequence). As DNA, the CDR3 is TGTGCCAGCAGTTCCGTGGGAAATTCACCCCTCCACTTT. Translated, it gives CASSSVGNSPLHF.